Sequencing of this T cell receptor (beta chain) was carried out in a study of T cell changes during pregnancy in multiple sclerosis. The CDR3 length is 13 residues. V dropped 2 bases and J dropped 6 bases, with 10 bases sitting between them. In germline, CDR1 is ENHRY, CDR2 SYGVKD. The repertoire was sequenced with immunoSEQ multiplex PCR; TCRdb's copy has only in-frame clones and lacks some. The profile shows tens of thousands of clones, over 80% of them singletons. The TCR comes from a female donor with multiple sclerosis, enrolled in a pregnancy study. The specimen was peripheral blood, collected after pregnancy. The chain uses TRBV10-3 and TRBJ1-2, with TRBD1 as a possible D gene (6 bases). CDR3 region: CAISEQGWDGYTF. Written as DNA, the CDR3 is TGTGCCATCAGTGAGCAGGGGTGGGATGGCTACACCTTC.